Shown below are 10 T cell receptor beta chains from a single sample sequenced in a study of cytomegalovirus exposure and HLA in healthy donors. The repertoire was sequenced with immunoSEQ multiplex PCR; TCRdb's copy has only in-frame clones and lacks some. The sample contains 100,000 to 150,000 clones, 85% to 90% of which appear only once. Sequencing was carried out using PBMCs. The receptors stem from a woman aged 18-29 years in good health and CMV-seronegative.

Here the CDR3 reads CASSLRPTEPQHF. In DNA, the CDR3 is TGCGCCAGCAGCTTGCGCCCTACTGAGCCCCAGCATTTT. The V and J genes are TRBV5-1 and TRBJ1-5; the D is unclear. CDR3 length equals 13 residues. Looked up from germline, CDR1 is SGHRS and CDR2 is YFSETQ. V shed 1 base and J shed 8 bases, with 10 bases lying between them.

The rearrangement links TRBV14 to TRBJ2-7, with 7 bases fitting TRBD1. Germline CDR1 is SGHDN and CDR2 is FVKESK. The ends lost 3 bases at V and 13 bases at J; junction bases unmatched: 6. This CDR3 is built from 11 residues. For the CDR3, the DNA is TGTGCCAGCAGCCAGATGGGGACAGCCTACTTC. Its translation: CASSQMGTAYF.

A single count supports this clone. This chain links TRBV4-2 with TRBJ2-7, with D possibly TRBD1 on 7 matching bases. CDR1 is LGHNA, CDR2 YNFKEQ, per germline. The CDR3 runs to 15 residues. V lost 4 bases, J lost 7 bases, and 20 bases lay in between. CDR3 residues: CASSPGGGGRGEQYF. The CDR3 region has the DNA TGTGCCAGCAGCCCCGGCGGAGGGGGCCGTGGTGAGCAGTACTTC.

This clone showed up just a few times. V is TRBV9 and J is TRBJ2-5, with D unclear. CDR1 and CDR2 (germline): SGDLS, YYNGEE. V lost 0 bases to trimming and J lost 5 bases, with 11 bases between them. The CDR3 extends over 14 amino acids. This chain's CDR3 is CASSVGQAMETQYF. CDR3 DNA sequence: TGTGCCAGCAGCGTAGGGCAGGCCATGGAGACCCAGTACTTC.

The chain is built from TRBV2 and TRBJ1-1; a weak D match, TRBD1 (5 bases). Trimming took 5 bases from V and 3 from J, leaving 25 bases between them. CDR3 length: 18 residues. Germline lookup yields CDR1 SNHLY and CDR2 FYNNEI. The CDR3 here is CASSFFRGRIGDDTEAFF. Here the CDR3 DNA reads TGTGCCAGCAGTTTCTTTCGGGGGAGGATAGGGGATGACACTGAAGCTTTCTTT.

This chain joins TRBV10-3 and TRBJ1-1; 8 bases align to TRBD1. Germline CDR1 ENHRY, CDR2 SYGVKD. The CDR3 is made up of 18 amino acids. V shed 7 bases and J 3 bases; nucleotides not matched to a gene: 19. CDR3 coding DNA: TGTGCCATCATGGATCGTGGCAGGGGGCTGTCTACTTACACTGAAGCTTTCTTT. This codes for CAIMDRGRGLSTYTEAFF.

V usage is TRBV23-1 and J usage is TRBJ2-5, with 8 bases identical to TRBD1. TRBV23-1 is an ORF; its function is uncertain. This CDR3 is 18 amino acids long. J gave up 2 bases and V 2 bases, and 13 bases lay outside the gene matches. In DNA, the CDR3 is TGCGCCAGCAGTCAAGGGGGACAGGACCCTTTGGGGCAAGAGACCCAGTACTTC. It yields the protein CASSQGGQDPLGQETQYF.

The chain links TRBV9 to TRBJ2-7, with TRBD2 identical over 10 bases. The V and J ends lost 3 bases and 2 bases, in that order; junction bases with no gene match: 11. This CDR3 comprises 17 residues. CDR1 SGDLS and CDR2 YYNGEE come from the germline V gene. The chain's CDR3 is CASSGGADSGGPYEQYF. CDR3 coding DNA: TGTGCCAGCAGCGGCGGCGCCGATAGCGGGGGGCCCTACGAGCAGTACTTC. The entire variable domain, with the rest obtained from reference TRBV9 and TRBJ2-7, is as follows: DSGVTQTPKHLITATGQRVTLRCSPRSGDLSVYWYQQSLDQGLQFLIQYYNGEERAKGNILERFSAQQFPDLHSELNLSSLELGDSALYFCASSGGADSGGPYEQYFGPGTRLTVT.

This sequence joins TRBV7-3 and TRBJ1-2; 8 bases align to TRBD1. The CDR3 is made up of 15 amino acids. Trimming removed 1 base from V and 4 bases from J; junction bases left unmatched: 5. Germline V gene lookup returns CDR1 SGHTA and CDR2 FQGTGA. CDR3 bases: TGTGCCAGCAGCTTAATTTCAGGGGGCAGCTATGGCTACACCTTC. The encoded protein is CASSLISGGSYGYTF.

This rearrangement joins TRBV29-1 to TRBJ1-1; 7 bases match TRBD1. This CDR3 has 13 amino acids. CDR1 and CDR2 from the germline V gene are SQVTM and ANQGSEA. The junction had 8 bases not matched to a gene; V was cut back by 7 bases and J by 3 bases. CDR3 bases: TGCAGCGCAGAAACAGGGGAGCACACTGAAGCTTTCTTT. It translates to CSAETGEHTEAFF.